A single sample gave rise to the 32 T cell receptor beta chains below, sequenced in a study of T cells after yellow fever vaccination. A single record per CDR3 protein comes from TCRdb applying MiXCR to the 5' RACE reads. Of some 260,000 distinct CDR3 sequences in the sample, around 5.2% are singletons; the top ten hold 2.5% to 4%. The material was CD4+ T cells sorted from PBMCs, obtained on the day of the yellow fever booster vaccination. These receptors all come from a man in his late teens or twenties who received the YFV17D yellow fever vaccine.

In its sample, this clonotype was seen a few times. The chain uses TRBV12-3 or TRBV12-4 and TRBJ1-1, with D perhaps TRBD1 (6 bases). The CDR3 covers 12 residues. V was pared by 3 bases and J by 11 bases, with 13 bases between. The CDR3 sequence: CASSLDSRFAFF. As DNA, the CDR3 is TGTGCCAGCAGTTTGGACAGCCGATTCGCTTTCTTT.

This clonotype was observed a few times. The CDR3 DNA reads as TGTGCCAGCGGGGGAGTCTACTATGGCTACACCTTC. Translating it yields CASGGVYYGYTF. The chain carries TRBV7-9 and TRBJ1-2, with D perhaps matching TRBD1 (5 bases). CDR3 length: 12 residues. Trimming stripped 8 bases from V and 3 bases from J, with 10 bases between. Germline lookup yields CDR1 SEHNR and CDR2 FQNEAQ (reference sequence).

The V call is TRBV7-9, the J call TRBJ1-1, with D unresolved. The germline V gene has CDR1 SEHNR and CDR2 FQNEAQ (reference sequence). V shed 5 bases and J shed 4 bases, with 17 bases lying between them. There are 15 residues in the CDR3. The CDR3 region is CASSPILGRGTEAFF. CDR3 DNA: TGTGCCAGCAGCCCGATCCTGGGGAGAGGCACTGAAGCTTTCTTT.

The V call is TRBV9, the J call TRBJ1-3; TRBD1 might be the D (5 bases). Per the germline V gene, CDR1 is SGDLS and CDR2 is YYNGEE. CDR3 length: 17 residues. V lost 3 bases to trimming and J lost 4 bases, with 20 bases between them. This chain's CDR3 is CASSDRSNQRQGNTIYF. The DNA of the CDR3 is TGTGCCAGCAGCGACCGATCCAACCAACGACAGGGAAACACCATATATTTT.

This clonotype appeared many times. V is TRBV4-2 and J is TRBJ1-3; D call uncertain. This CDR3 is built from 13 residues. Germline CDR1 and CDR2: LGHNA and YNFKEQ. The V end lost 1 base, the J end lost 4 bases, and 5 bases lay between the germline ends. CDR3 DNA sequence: TGTGCCAGCAGCCAAGCGGGAGGAAACACCATATATTTT. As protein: CASSQAGGNTIYF.

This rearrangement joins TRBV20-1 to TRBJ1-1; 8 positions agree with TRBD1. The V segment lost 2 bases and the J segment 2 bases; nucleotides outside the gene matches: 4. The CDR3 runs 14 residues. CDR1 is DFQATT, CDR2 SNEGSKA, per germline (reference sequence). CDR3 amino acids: CSARQGAFNTEAFF. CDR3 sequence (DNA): TGCAGTGCTAGACAGGGGGCCTTTAACACTGAAGCTTTCTTT.

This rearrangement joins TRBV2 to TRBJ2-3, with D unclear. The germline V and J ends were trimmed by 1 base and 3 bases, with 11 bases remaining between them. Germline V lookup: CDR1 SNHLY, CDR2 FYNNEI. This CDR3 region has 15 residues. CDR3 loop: CASSEVSAHTDTQYF. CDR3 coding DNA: TGTGCCAGCAGTGAAGTTAGTGCTCATACAGATACGCAGTATTTT.

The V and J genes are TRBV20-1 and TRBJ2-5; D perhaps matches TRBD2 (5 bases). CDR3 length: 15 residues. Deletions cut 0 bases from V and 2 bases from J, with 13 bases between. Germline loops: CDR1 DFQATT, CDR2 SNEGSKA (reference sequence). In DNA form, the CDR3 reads TGCAGTGCTAGAGATCCATTGAGCGGACAAGAGACCCAGTACTTC. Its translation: CSARDPLSGQETQYF.

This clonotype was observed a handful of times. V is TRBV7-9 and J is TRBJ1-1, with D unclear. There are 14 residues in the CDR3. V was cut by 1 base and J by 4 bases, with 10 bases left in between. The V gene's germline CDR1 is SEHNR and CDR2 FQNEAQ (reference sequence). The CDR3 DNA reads TGTGCCAGCAGCTTAGTTTGGGGTGTCACTGAAGCTTTCTTT. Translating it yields CASSLVWGVTEAFF.

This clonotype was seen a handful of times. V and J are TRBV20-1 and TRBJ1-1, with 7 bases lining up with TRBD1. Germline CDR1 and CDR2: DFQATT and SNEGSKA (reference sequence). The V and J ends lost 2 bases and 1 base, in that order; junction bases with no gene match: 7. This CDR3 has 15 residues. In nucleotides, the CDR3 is TGCAGTGCTAGATGGGTGGGACAGAGGAACACTGAAGCTTTCTTT. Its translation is CSARWVGQRNTEAFF.

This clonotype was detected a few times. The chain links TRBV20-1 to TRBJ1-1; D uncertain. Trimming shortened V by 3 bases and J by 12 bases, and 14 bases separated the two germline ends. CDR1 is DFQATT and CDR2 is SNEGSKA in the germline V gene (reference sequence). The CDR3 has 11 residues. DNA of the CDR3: TGCAGTGCTAGTATAGGGTCGGTATCTTTCTTT. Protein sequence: CSASIGSVSFF.

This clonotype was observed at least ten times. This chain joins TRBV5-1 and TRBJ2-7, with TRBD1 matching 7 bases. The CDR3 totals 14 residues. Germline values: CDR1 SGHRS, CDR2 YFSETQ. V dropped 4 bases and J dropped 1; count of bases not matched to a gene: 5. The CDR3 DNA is TGCGCCAGCAGCCGACAGGGAAGTTCCTACGAGCAGTACTTC. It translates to CASSRQGSSYEQYF.

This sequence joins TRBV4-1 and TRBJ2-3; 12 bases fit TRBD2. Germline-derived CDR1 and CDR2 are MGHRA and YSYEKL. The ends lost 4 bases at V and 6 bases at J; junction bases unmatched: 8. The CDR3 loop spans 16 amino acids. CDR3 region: CASSRRTSGEMDTQYF. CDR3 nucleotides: TGCGCCAGCAGCCGCCGGACTAGCGGGGAGATGGATACGCAGTATTTT.

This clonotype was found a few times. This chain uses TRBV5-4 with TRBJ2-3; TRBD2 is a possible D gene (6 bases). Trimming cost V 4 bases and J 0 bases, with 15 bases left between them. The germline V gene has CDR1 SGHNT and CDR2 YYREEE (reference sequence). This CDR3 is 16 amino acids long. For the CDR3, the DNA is TGTGCCAGCAGCGCGGGGACGGATGCTAGCACAGATACGCAGTATTTT. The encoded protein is CASSAGTDASTDTQYF.

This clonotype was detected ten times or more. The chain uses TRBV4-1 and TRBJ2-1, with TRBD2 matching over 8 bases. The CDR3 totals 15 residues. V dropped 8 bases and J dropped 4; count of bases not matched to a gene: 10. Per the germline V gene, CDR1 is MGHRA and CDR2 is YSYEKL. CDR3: CASSLGSGVYNEQFF. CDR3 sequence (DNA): TGCGCCAGCTCCCTCGGTAGCGGGGTTTACAATGAGCAGTTCTTC.

CDR3 region: CASGILSNEKLFF. CDR3 bases: TGTGCCAGCGGCATACTTTCTAATGAAAAACTGTTTTTT. The chain has TRBV12-3 or TRBV12-4 and TRBJ1-4; D unclear. Between the trimmed V and J ends, which lost 8 bases and 3 bases, there was a span of 10 bases. The CDR3 covers 13 residues.

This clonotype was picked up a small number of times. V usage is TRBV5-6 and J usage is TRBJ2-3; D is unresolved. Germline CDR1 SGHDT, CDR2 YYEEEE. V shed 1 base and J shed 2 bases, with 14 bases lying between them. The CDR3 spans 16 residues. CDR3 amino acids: CASSLWGRFNTDTQYF. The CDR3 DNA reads TGTGCCAGCAGCTTGTGGGGAAGGTTTAACACAGATACGCAGTATTTT.

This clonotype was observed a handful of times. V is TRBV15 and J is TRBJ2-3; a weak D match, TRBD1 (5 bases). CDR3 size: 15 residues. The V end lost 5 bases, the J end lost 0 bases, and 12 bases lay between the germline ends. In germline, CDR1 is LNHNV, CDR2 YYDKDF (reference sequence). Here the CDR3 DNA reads TGTGCCACCAGCGCCCCGTGGGGCAGCACAGATACGCAGTATTTT. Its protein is CATSAPWGSTDTQYF. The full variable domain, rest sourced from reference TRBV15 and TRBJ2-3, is DAMVIQNPRYQVTQFGKPVTLSCSQTLNHNVMYWYQQKSSQAPKLLFHYYDKDFNNEADTPDNFQSRRPNTSFCFLDIRSPGLGDTAMYLCATSAPWGSTDTQYFGPGTRLTVL.

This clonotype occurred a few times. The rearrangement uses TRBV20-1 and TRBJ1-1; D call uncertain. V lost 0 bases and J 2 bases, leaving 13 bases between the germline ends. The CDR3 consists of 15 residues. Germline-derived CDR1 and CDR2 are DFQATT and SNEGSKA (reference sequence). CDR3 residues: CSARDRAVGNTEAFF. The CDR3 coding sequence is TGCAGTGCTAGAGATAGGGCCGTAGGAAACACTGAAGCTTTCTTT.

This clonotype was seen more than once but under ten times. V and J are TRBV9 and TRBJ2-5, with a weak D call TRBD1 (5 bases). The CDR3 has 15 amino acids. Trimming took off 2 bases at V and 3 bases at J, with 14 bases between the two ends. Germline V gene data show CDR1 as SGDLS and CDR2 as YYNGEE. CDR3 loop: CASSVRGQRKETQYF. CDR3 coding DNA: TGTGCCAGCAGCGTTAGGGGCCAGAGGAAAGAGACCCAGTACTTC.

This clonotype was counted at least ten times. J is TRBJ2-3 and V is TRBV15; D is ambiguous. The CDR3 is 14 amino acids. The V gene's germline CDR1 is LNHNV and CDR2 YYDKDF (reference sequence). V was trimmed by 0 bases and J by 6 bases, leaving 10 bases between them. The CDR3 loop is CATSRDTIVDTQYF. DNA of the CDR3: TGTGCCACCAGCAGAGACACAATAGTTGATACGCAGTATTTT.

CDR3 region: CSASRANEQFF. The CDR3 coding sequence is TGCAGTGCTAGTCGAGCAAACGAGCAGTTCTTC. The chain joins TRBV20-1 to TRBJ2-1; D remains ambiguous. CDR1 is DFQATT, CDR2 SNEGSKA, per germline (reference sequence). The CDR3 length is 11 residues. V gave up 3 bases and J gave up 10 bases, with 10 bases separating them.

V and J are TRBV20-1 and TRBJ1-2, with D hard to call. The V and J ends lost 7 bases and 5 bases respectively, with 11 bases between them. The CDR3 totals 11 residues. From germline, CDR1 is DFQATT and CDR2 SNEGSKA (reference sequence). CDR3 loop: CSVVSAYGYTF. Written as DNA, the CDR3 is TGCAGTGTTGTTTCTGCTTATGGCTACACCTTC.

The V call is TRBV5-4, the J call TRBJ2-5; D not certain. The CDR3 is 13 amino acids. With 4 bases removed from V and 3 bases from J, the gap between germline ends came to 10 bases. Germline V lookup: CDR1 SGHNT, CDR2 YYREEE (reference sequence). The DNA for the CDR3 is TGTGCCAGCAGCGACCGGACGGAAGAGACCCAGTACTTC. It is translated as CASSDRTEETQYF.

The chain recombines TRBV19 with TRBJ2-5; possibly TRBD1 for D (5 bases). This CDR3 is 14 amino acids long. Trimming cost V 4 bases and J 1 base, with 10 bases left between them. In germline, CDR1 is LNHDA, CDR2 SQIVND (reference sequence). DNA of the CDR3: TGTGCCAGTAGTACAAGACAGCTCCAAGAGACCCAGTACTTC. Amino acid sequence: CASSTRQLQETQYF.

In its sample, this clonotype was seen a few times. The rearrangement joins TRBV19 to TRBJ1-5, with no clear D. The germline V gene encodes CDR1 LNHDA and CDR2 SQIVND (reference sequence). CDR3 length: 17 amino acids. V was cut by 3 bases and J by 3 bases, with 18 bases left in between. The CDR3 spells CASSIRNVGVINQPQHF. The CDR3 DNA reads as TGTGCCAGTAGTATCAGAAACGTCGGGGTGATCAATCAGCCCCAGCATTTT.

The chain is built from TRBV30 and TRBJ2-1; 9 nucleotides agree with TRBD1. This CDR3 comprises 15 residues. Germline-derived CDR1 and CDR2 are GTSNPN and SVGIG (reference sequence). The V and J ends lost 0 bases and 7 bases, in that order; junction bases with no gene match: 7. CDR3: CAWSVGQGLKNEQFF. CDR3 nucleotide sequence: TGTGCCTGGAGTGTAGGACAGGGGTTAAAGAATGAGCAGTTCTTC.

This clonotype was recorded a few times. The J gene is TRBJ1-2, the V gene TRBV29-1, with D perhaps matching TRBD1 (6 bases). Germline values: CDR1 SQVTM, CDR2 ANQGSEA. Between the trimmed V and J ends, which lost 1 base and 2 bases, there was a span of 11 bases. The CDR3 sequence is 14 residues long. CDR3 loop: CSVEARGGNYGYTF. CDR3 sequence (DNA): TGCAGCGTTGAAGCCAGGGGAGGGAACTATGGCTACACCTTC.

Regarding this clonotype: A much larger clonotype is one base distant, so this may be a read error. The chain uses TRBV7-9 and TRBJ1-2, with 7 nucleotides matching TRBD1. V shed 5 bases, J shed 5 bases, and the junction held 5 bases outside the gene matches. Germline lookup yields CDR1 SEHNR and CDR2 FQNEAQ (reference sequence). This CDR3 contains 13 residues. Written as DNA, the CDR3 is TGTGCCAGCAGCACGGGACAGAGATATGGCTACACCTTC. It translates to CASSTGQRYGYTF. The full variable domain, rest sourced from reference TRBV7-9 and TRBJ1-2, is DTGVSQNPRHKITKRGQNVTFRCDPISEHNRLYWYRQTLGQGPEFLTYFQNEAQLEKSRLLSDRFSAERPKGSFSTLEIQRTEQGDSAMYLCASSTGQRYGYTFGSGTRLTVV.

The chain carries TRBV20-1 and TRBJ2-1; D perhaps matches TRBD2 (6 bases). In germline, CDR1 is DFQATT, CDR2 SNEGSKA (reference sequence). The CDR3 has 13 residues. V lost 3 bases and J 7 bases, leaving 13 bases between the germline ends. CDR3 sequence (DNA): TGCAGTGCTAGTATTGGAGGGATGAATGAGCAGTTCTTC. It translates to CSASIGGMNEQFF.

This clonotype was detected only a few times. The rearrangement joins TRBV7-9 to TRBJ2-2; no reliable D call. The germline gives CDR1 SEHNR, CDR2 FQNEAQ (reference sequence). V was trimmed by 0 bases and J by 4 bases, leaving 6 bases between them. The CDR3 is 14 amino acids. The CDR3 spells CASSLALPTGELFF. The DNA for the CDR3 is TGTGCCAGCAGCTTAGCCTTACCCACCGGGGAGCTGTTTTTT.

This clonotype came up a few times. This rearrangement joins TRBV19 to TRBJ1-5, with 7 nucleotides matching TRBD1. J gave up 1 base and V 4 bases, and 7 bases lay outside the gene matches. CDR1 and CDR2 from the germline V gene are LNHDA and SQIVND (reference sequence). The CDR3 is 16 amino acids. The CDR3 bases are TGTGCCAGTAGTACCGGGACAGACCTAAGCAATCAGCCCCAGCATTTT. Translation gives CASSTGTDLSNQPQHF.